These T cell receptor beta chains were read from a single sample in a study of technical replicates of blood from a few donors. Data came from immunoSEQ multiplex PCR; TCRdb stores just in-frame clones and leaves some out. The data show 11,000 to 15,000 clones, with less than 90% seen just once and over 9.5% held by the top ten. Sequencing was performed on PBMCs. The receptors shown here come from a human donor in good health. CDR3s include the opening cysteine and the closing phenylalanine or tryptophan. Fields, in order: J gene, clone size, V gene, D gene, CDR3 DNA, CDR3 protein. A D gene is named only where the DNA matches it firmly. Size tells how often a clone was seen (once, few, many) or the class of an expanded clone, and some rows leave it out.

>TRBJ2-1|-|TRBV19|TRBD1
TGTGCCAGTAGTGCTCCGGGACAGCCCCGCAATGAGCAGTTCTTC
CASSAPGQPRNEQFF
>TRBJ2-1|once|TRBV28|TRBD1
TGTGCCAGCAGGGGACAGGGATCTTCCGATGAGCAGTTCTTC
CASRGQGSSDEQFF
>TRBJ1-1|-|TRBV7-9|-
TGTGCCAGCAGCGCTTACAGGGCTGCGGGCACTGAAGCTTTCTTT
CASSAYRAAGTEAFF
>TRBJ2-5|-|TRBV7-6|-
TGTGCCAGCAGCCCCCAGGGCGGCACGCAATCTCAAGAGACCCAGTACTTC
CASSPQGGTQSQETQYF
>TRBJ1-3|-|TRBV30|TRBD1
TGTGCCTGGGACAGGGCGGGAAACACCATATATTTT
CAWDRAGNTIYF
>TRBJ1-1|-|TRBV5-1|-
TGCGCCAGCAGAGCGACCGACAACACTGAAGCTTTCTTT
CASRATDNTEAFF
>TRBJ2-3|-|TRBV5-1|-
TGCGCCAGCAGCTTGATAGATCCCACAGATACGCAGTATTTT
CASSLIDPTDTQYF
>TRBJ2-1|-|TRBV14|TRBD2
TGTGCCAGCAGCCAAATGTCTAGCGGGAGTTATGAGCAGTTCTTC
CASSQMSSGSYEQFF
>TRBJ1-1|-|TRBV7-9|-
TGTGCCAGCAGCGAAGCGCCTGAAGCTTTCTTT
CASSEAPEAFF
>TRBJ1-2|-|TRBV6-6|-
TGTGCCAGCACCATGCGAGGGTATCGGGGACTTGGCTACACCTTC
CASTMRGYRGLGYTF
>TRBJ2-2|-|TRBV27|-
TGTGCCAGCAGTCTGGGTCGGGCCGGGGAGCTGTTTTTT
CASSLGRAGELFF
>TRBJ2-7|-|TRBV5-1|TRBD1
TGCGCCAGCATGGGGGACAGGGCATACGAGCAGTACTTC
CASMGDRAYEQYF
>TRBJ2-7|-|TRBV5-6|TRBD1
TGTGCCAGCAGCTTGGCCCGGGACAGGGGGCACTACGAGCAGTACTTC
CASSLARDRGHYEQYF